This T cell receptor (beta chain) emerged from a study of PD-1 blockade in mismatch repair-deficient tumors. Study-wide context: Patients had about a dozen mismatch repair-deficient cancer types and were previously treated and progressing. General study findings and limits: Tumor-resident clones, often undetectable pretreatment in blood, expanded then contracted after pembrolizumab.

Profiled with immunoSEQ multiplex PCR; TCRdb holds only in-frame clones, not every one. The sample records just under 80,000 clones, 80% to 90% being singletons. Trimming took 6 bases from V and 5 from J, leaving 29 bases between them. CDR3 size: 19 residues. Germline values: CDR1 LNHDA, CDR2 SQIVND (reference sequence). All patients were mismatch repair deficient, assessed by either PCR or immunohistochemistry. A word on this clone: Its antigen is still unknown.

The source of this sequence is an adult with mismatch repair-deficient cancer. The V and J genes are TRBV19 and TRBJ2-1; a weak D match, TRBD2 (6 bases). The sample was peripheral blood, taken 44 weeks after starting pembrolizumab. The CDR3 sequence is CASSKIARRGTYKNNEQFF. The CDR3, as DNA: TGTGCCAGTAGCAAAATAGCACGGCGCGGGACTTATAAAAACAATGAGCAGTTCTTC.